Shown below are 30 T cell receptor beta chains from a single sample sequenced in a study of OX40 agonist ivuxolimab in advanced cancers. TCRdb keeps only in-frame clones here, not all; method: immunoSEQ multiplex PCR. Of more than 60,000 clones listed, 84% are singletons. Specimen: CD4+ or CD8+ T cells sorted from blood, collected in a trial of the OX40 agonist ivuxolimab. The receptor source for this set is an adult with an advanced solid tumor such as melanoma, head and neck, liver or kidney cancer.

The chain links TRBV6-1 to TRBJ1-4; D is ambiguous. The length of the CDR3 is 12 residues. Germline CDR1 reads MNHNS; CDR2 reads SASEGT. Trimming took 10 bases from V and 8 from J, leaving 14 bases between them. The DNA of the CDR3 is TGTGCCACCGGCCCCCTCAGGGAAAAACTGTTTTTT. It specifies CATGPLREKLFF.

The rearrangement uses TRBV18 and TRBJ2-2; the D is unclear. The length of the CDR3 is 12 residues. Between the trimmed V and J ends, which lost 5 bases and 6 bases, there was a span of 7 bases. CDR1 is KGHSH, CDR2 LQKENI, per germline. The CDR3 spells CASSENPGELFF. CDR3 coding DNA: TGTGCCAGCTCAGAGAATCCCGGGGAGCTGTTTTTT. Combining the CDR3 with reference TRBV18 and TRBJ2-2 gives the whole variable domain NAGVMQNPRHLVRRRGQEARLRCSPMKGHSHVYWYRQLPEEGLKFMVYLQKENIIDESGMPKERFSAEFPKEGPSILRIQQVVRGDSAAYFCASSENPGELFFGEGSRLTVL.

This sequence joins TRBV23-1 and TRBJ1-5, with D maybe TRBD1 (6 bases). TRBV23-1 is placed among ORFs of uncertain function. Trimming shortened V by 1 base and J by 0 bases, and 16 bases separated the two germline ends. The CDR3 runs to 18 residues. The CDR3 nucleotides read TGCGCCAGCAGTCAATGGACAGAATCTAATAATAGCAATCAGCCCCAGCATTTT. Residues: CASSQWTESNNSNQPQHF.

The rearrangement links TRBV28 to TRBJ1-2; no reliable D call. The germline gives CDR1 MDHEN, CDR2 SYDVKM. With 6 bases removed from V and 3 bases from J, the gap between germline ends came to 5 bases. The CDR3 covers 11 residues. The CDR3, as DNA: TGTGCCAGCAGACTTGACTATGGCTACACCTTC. Translating it yields CASRLDYGYTF.

This clone has only a few counts. One end of the junction varies from germline; a read error may be responsible. The chain combines TRBV2 with TRBJ1-5; 7 bases fit TRBD1. The CDR3 length is 12 residues. Germline-derived CDR1 and CDR2 are SNHLY and FYNNEI. CDR3 bases: TGTGCCAGCAGTGGACAGGGTCAGACCCAGCATTTT. Its protein is CASSGQGQTQHF.

V usage is TRBV5-6 and J usage is TRBJ1-1; no firm D call. This CDR3 has 14 residues. Germline V CDR1 and CDR2: SGHDT, YYEEEE. The V gene lost 0 bases and the J gene lost 4 bases, with 10 bases spanning the gap. CDR3 DNA: TGTGCCAGCAGCTTGGGCCTTGGTGGCACTGAAGCTTTCTTT. Amino acids: CASSLGLGGTEAFF.

This clone was recorded once. This chain links TRBV19 with TRBJ2-5; D not certain. The CDR3 is 13 residues long. V gave up 5 bases and J gave up 3 bases, with 10 bases separating them. Per germline, CDR1 LNHDA and CDR2 SQIVND (reference sequence). The CDR3 DNA follows: TGTGCCAGTAGTTTATCAAGGGAAGAGACCCAGTACTTC. This encodes CASSLSREETQYF.

The chain couples TRBV12-5 to TRBJ2-5; tentative D call: TRBD2 (6 bases). V was trimmed by 8 bases and J by 5 bases, leaving 9 bases between them. Germline V CDR1 and CDR2: LGHNT, FRNRAP. The CDR3 consists of 11 residues. CDR3: CASTGGETQYF. The CDR3 bases are TGTGCTAGTACTGGAGGGGAGACCCAGTACTTC.

This clone was seen ten or more times. This chain connects TRBV6-5 to TRBJ1-2; a possible D gene is TRBD1 (5 bases). Germline V gene sequence: CDR1 MNHEY, CDR2 SVGAGI. CDR3 length equals 13 residues. Trimming pared 7 bases from V and 3 bases from J, leaving 12 bases between. DNA for the CDR3: TGTGCCAGCAAGCCGACACAGGACTATGGCTACACCTTC. It codes for CASKPTQDYGYTF.

The chain combines TRBV19 with TRBJ1-5; perhaps TRBD1 as D (5 bases). The CDR3 consists of 16 residues. The germline V and J ends were trimmed by 4 bases and 3 bases, with 16 bases remaining between them. From germline, CDR1 is LNHDA and CDR2 SQIVND (reference sequence). CDR3 sequence (DNA): TGTGCCAGTAGTACTGACGGGACGGGGGACAATCAGCCCCAGCATTTT. Protein product: CASSTDGTGDNQPQHF. Together with reference TRBV19 and TRBJ1-5, the CDR3 gives the full variable domain: DGGITQSPKYLFRKEGQNVTLSCEQNLNHDAMYWYRQDPGQGLRLIYYSQIVNDFQKGDIAEGYSVSREKKESFPLTVTSAQKNPTAFYLCASSTDGTGDNQPQHFGDGTRLSIL.

This chain connects TRBV7-3 to TRBJ2-1, with D possibly matching TRBD1 (5 bases). V was pared by 4 bases and J by 5 bases, with 18 bases between. This CDR3 comprises 16 residues. CDR1 SGHTA and CDR2 FQGTGA come from the germline V gene. CDR3 region: CASSSISGHKNNEQFF. The CDR3 nucleotides are TGTGCCAGCAGCTCCATCTCAGGGCACAAAAACAATGAGCAGTTCTTC.

This sequence joins TRBV19 and TRBJ2-5, with 9 nucleotides matching TRBD2. Per germline, CDR1 LNHDA and CDR2 SQIVND (reference sequence). The CDR3 runs to 13 residues. V shed 9 bases, J shed 5 bases, and the junction held 7 bases outside the gene matches. The chain's CDR3 is CASRGRGGETQYF. CDR3 coding DNA: TGTGCCAGCCGGGGGCGGGGGGGGGAGACCCAGTACTTC.

The chain employs TRBV12-5 and TRBJ1-2, with 7 bases aligning to TRBD1. Germline lookup yields CDR1 LGHNT and CDR2 FRNRAP. J lost 7 bases, V lost 5 bases, and 7 bases had no gene match. The CDR3 is 13 amino acids. The CDR3 is CASGPGQEVGYTF. The CDR3, as DNA: TGTGCTAGTGGTCCAGGACAGGAGGTTGGCTACACCTTC.

V gene TRBV7-8 combines with J gene TRBJ2-1, with TRBD1 as a possible D gene (6 bases). Per germline, CDR1 SGHVS and CDR2 FQNEAQ. The CDR3 covers 19 residues. The ends were cut back, 2 bases at V and 6 bases at J, with 26 bases in the middle. The CDR3 DNA sequence: TGTGCCAGCAGCTTAAGGTCAGGGGACGGCTCGGGGCGAGGCAATGAGCAGTTCTTC. It specifies CASSLRSGDGSGRGNEQFF.

The rearrangement joins TRBV28 to TRBJ1-1, with no clear D. Trimming removed 10 bases at V and 0 bases at J, with 12 bases between. The CDR3 has 13 residues. Germline V gives CDR1 MDHEN, CDR2 SYDVKM. CDR3 bases: TGTGCCACCCTACCGCCGTTGAACACTGAAGCTTTCTTT. It is translated as CATLPPLNTEAFF. Filled out from reference TRBV28 and TRBJ1-1, the complete variable domain reads DVKVTQSSRYLVKRTGEKVFLECVQDMDHENMFWYRQDPGLGLRLIYFSYDVKMKEKGDIPEGYSVSREKKERFSLILESASTNQTSMYLCATLPPLNTEAFFGQGTRLTVV.

The chain recombines TRBV10-3 with TRBJ2-3; 12 bases fit TRBD2. The CDR3 sequence is 14 residues long. V lost 10 bases to trimming and J lost 1 base; unmatched junction nucleotides: 3. In germline, CDR1 is ENHRY, CDR2 SYGVKD. The CDR3 nucleotides are TGTGCCACGACTAGCGGGGGTGGCACAGATACGCAGTATTTT. As protein: CATTSGGGTDTQYF.

V gene TRBV19 combines with J gene TRBJ2-7; maybe TRBD2 (5 bases). Per germline, CDR1 LNHDA and CDR2 SQIVND (reference sequence). V lost 5 bases and J 8 bases, leaving 13 bases between the germline ends. The CDR3 extends over 12 amino acids. The CDR3 nucleotides are TGTGCCAGTAGTCCCACGGACGGGAAGCAGTACTTC. Amino acid sequence: CASSPTDGKQYF.

V gene TRBV5-1 combines with J gene TRBJ1-1; D is unresolved. Germline CDR1 is SGHRS and CDR2 is YFSETQ. V was pared by 3 bases and J by 2 bases, with 11 bases between. The CDR3 contains 14 residues. The CDR3 loop reads CASSSDARNTEAFF. The CDR3 DNA reads TGCGCCAGCAGCTCCGATGCCAGAAACACTGAAGCTTTCTTT.

This rearrangement joins TRBV9 to TRBJ2-2, with TRBD1 matching over 7 bases. After removal of 0 bases from V and 1 base from J, the junction contained 3 bases not matched to a gene. This CDR3 has 16 residues. Germline V gives CDR1 SGDLS, CDR2 YYNGEE. For the CDR3, the DNA is TGTGCCAGCAGCGTAGAACAGGGGAGGAACACCGGGGAGCTGTTTTTT. Translating it yields CASSVEQGRNTGELFF.

This rearrangement joins TRBV29-1 to TRBJ2-5, with 7 bases matching TRBD1. CDR1 is SQVTM and CDR2 is ANQGSEA in the germline V gene. The CDR3 loop spans 12 amino acids. Trimming removed 3 bases from V and 5 bases from J; junction bases left unmatched: 3. The chain's CDR3 is CSVEQGVETQYF. DNA for the CDR3: TGCAGCGTTGAGCAGGGGGTGGAGACCCAGTACTTC.

Here the CDR3 DNA reads TGTGCCACCCGCGGGGGCCAAGAGACCCAGTACTTC. Translated: CATRGGQETQYF. The chain carries TRBV19 and TRBJ2-5, with 7 positions matching TRBD2. Trimming at V came to 10 bases and at J to 1 base, leaving 3 bases not matched to a gene. This CDR3 contains 12 residues. Germline V gene sequence: CDR1 LNHDA, CDR2 SQIVND (reference sequence).

The rearrangement links TRBV28 to TRBJ1-2; D perhaps matches TRBD1 (5 bases). Per germline, CDR1 MDHEN and CDR2 SYDVKM. This CDR3 region has 16 residues. V lost 2 bases, J lost 4 bases, and 17 bases lay in between. The CDR3 region has the DNA TGTGCCAGCAGTTTAAAGTCCGCGGGGGGGATCTATGGCTACACCTTC. The encoded protein is CASSLKSAGGIYGYTF.

The chain employs TRBV4-1 and TRBJ2-7, with 9 bases lining up with TRBD1. The germline CDR1 and CDR2 sequences are MGHRA and YSYEKL. The CDR3 is made up of 16 amino acids. The trim removed 1 base at V and 3 bases at J, leaving 7 bases unmatched. The CDR3 DNA sequence: TGCGCCAGCAGCCAAGGAACAGGGGGCCAACTCTACGAGCAGTACTTC. Its protein is CASSQGTGGQLYEQYF.

This clone came up a few times. The chain employs TRBV2 and TRBJ1-6; TRBD1 matches 8 bases. J lost 7 bases, V lost 4 bases, and 3 bases had no gene match. This CDR3 has 14 amino acids. The germline V gene encodes CDR1 SNHLY and CDR2 FYNNEI. The CDR3 region has the DNA TGTGCCAGCAGTGCGACAGGGGACAATTCACCCCTCCACTTT. Its protein product is CASSATGDNSPLHF.

This chain uses TRBV7-9 with TRBJ2-1; D is tentatively TRBD1 or TRBD2 (5 bases each). Trimming took 5 bases from V and 6 from J, leaving 17 bases between them. There are 15 residues in the CDR3. Germline V gene lookup returns CDR1 SEHNR and CDR2 FQNEAQ (reference sequence). The CDR3 protein is CASSPTGPRANEQFF. The CDR3 DNA is TGTGCCAGCAGCCCTACGGGGCCAAGGGCCAATGAGCAGTTCTTC. Together with reference TRBV7-9 and TRBJ2-1, the CDR3 gives the full variable domain: DTGVSQNPRHKITKRGQNVTFRCDPISEHNRLYWYRQTLGQGPEFLTYFQNEAQLEKSRLLSDRFSAERPKGSFSTLEIQRTEQGDSAMYLCASSPTGPRANEQFFGPGTRLTVL.

The rearrangement links TRBV4-1 to TRBJ1-2, with TRBD1 matching 11 bases. This CDR3 comprises 19 residues. In germline, CDR1 is MGHRA, CDR2 YSYEKL. The junction had 13 bases not matched to a gene; V was cut back by 0 bases and J by 4 bases. DNA of the CDR3: TGCGCCAGCAGCCAAGACAAGGGGCGGACAGGGGGCTGGGGCTATGGCTACACCTTC. Protein: CASSQDKGRTGGWGYGYTF.

The rearrangement joins TRBV4-2 to TRBJ2-7; 10 nucleotides line up with TRBD1. Germline V CDR1 and CDR2: LGHNA, YNFKEQ. J was trimmed by 3 bases and V by 4 bases; bases with no gene match: 6. The CDR3 contains 15 residues. CDR3 in DNA: TGTGCCAGCAGCCGGGACGGGACAGGGGACTACGAGCAGTACTTC. Translating it yields CASSRDGTGDYEQYF.

V gene TRBV4-1 combines with J gene TRBJ1-4, with TRBD1 as a possible D gene (6 bases). The CDR3 loop spans 18 amino acids. Per germline, CDR1 MGHRA and CDR2 YSYEKL. The ends were cut back, 0 bases at V and 0 bases at J, with 14 bases in the middle. The DNA of the CDR3 is TGCGCCAGCAGCCAAGACTTACAGGGAGACACAACTAATGAAAAACTGTTTTTT. Translated: CASSQDLQGDTTNEKLFF.

This chain uses TRBV9 with TRBJ1-2; the match to TRBD1 covers 8 bases. Germline CDR1 is SGDLS and CDR2 is YYNGEE. The length of the CDR3 is 13 residues. Trimming cost V 7 bases and J 0 bases; bases outside gene matches: 2. The CDR3 DNA is TGTGCCAGCTCAGGGGGCGCTAACTATGGCTACACCTTC. It translates to CASSGGANYGYTF.

This clone was seen a single time. The chain joins TRBV14 to TRBJ1-6; D may be TRBD1 (5 bases). Germline-derived CDR1 and CDR2 are SGHDN and FVKESK. Between the trimmed V and J ends, which lost 1 base and 7 bases, there was a span of 14 bases. This CDR3 has 16 residues. The CDR3 DNA reads as TGTGCCAGCAGCCAAGGGGAGGGGCGGGGGAATTCACCCCTCCACTTT. This gives the protein CASSQGEGRGNSPLHF. Based on the CDR3 plus reference TRBV14 and TRBJ1-6, the full variable domain is EAGVTQFPSHSVIEKGQTVTLRCDPISGHDNLYWYRRVMGKEIKFLLHFVKESKQDESGMPNNRFLAERTGGTYSTLKVQPAELEDSGVYFCASSQGEGRGNSPLHFGNGTRLTVT.